The 20 T cell receptor beta chains below come from one sample, sequenced in a study of blood T cell repertoires in COVID-19. TCRdb's copy holds only in-frame clones and misses some; the assay was immunoSEQ multiplex PCR. The sample contains under 200,000 clones, more than 75% of which appear only once. Sequences were obtained from peripheral blood. All receptors derive from a man between 45 and 60 years old who had recovered from COVID-19.

This rearrangement joins TRBV19 to TRBJ1-5; 10 positions match TRBD1. Losses at the gene ends were 4 bases for V and 1 base for J; bases not matched to a gene: 4. There are 16 residues in the CDR3. The germline CDR1 and CDR2 sequences are LNHDA and SQIVND (reference sequence). The CDR3 sequence is CASSTGTGASNQPQHF. The CDR3 DNA reads as TGTGCCAGTAGTACCGGGACAGGGGCCAGCAATCAGCCCCAGCATTTT. Complete variable domain (other parts from reference TRBV19 and TRBJ1-5): DGGITQSPKYLFRKEGQNVTLSCEQNLNHDAMYWYRQDPGQGLRLIYYSQIVNDFQKGDIAEGYSVSREKKESFPLTVTSAQKNPTAFYLCASSTGTGASNQPQHFGDGTRLSIL.

The chain is built from TRBV5-1 and TRBJ2-7, with 15 positions matching TRBD2. V gave up 4 bases and J gave up 0 bases; unmatched junction bases: 8. Germline V CDR1 and CDR2: SGHRS, YFSETQ. CDR3 length equals 18 residues. The CDR3 nucleotides are TGCGCCAGCAGCCCCCGTGGGACTAGCGGGAGGAGCTCCTACGAGCAGTACTTC. It yields the protein CASSPRGTSGRSSYEQYF.

The chain uses TRBV7-3 and TRBJ2-6; possibly TRBD2 for D (5 bases). V lost 5 bases, J lost 0 bases, and 8 bases lay in between. Germline assignment: CDR1 SGHTA and CDR2 FQGTGA. This CDR3 has 15 residues. The CDR3 here is CASSPGSSGANVLTF. CDR3 sequence (DNA): TGTGCCAGCAGCCCGGGGAGCTCTGGGGCCAACGTCCTGACTTTC.

The chain employs TRBV9 and TRBJ1-1, with 8 bases fitting TRBD1. V shed 0 bases, J shed 3 bases, and the junction held 7 bases outside the gene matches. The germline V gene encodes CDR1 SGDLS and CDR2 YYNGEE. This CDR3 comprises 16 residues. DNA for the CDR3: TGTGCCAGCAGCGTAGCTGCGGACAGGGCGGACACTGAAGCTTTCTTT. This sequence encodes CASSVAADRADTEAFF.

The chain recombines TRBV6-5 with TRBJ2-5; D not certain. CDR1 is MNHEY, CDR2 SVGAGI, per germline. The germline V and J ends were trimmed by 6 bases and 5 bases, with 13 bases remaining between them. The CDR3 consists of 13 residues. DNA for the CDR3: TGTGCCAGCAGACCAGGCACCTGGGAGACCCAGTACTTC. It translates to CASRPGTWETQYF.

This clone was found once. The rearrangement links TRBV7-9 to TRBJ2-4; 9 nucleotides align to TRBD1. V shed 8 bases, J shed 0 bases, and the junction held 5 bases outside the gene matches. Germline assignment: CDR1 SEHNR and CDR2 FQNEAQ (reference sequence). This CDR3 contains 15 residues. The CDR3 DNA reads TGTGCCAGCGGAACAGGGGGCCTAGCCAAAAACATTCAGTACTTC. Translating gives CASGTGGLAKNIQYF.

This clone showed up just a few times. This chain connects TRBV19 to TRBJ1-3; D gene unclear. Germline V gene sequence: CDR1 LNHDA, CDR2 SQIVND (reference sequence). The V gene lost 7 bases and the J gene lost 5 bases, with 18 bases spanning the gap. This CDR3 spans 15 amino acids. The CDR3: CASTRLVSRRNTIYF. For the CDR3, the DNA is TGTGCCAGTACCCGGTTAGTGAGTAGAAGAAACACCATATATTTT. Supplemented by reference TRBV19 and TRBJ1-3, the full variable domain reads DGGITQSPKYLFRKEGQNVTLSCEQNLNHDAMYWYRQDPGQGLRLIYYSQIVNDFQKGDIAEGYSVSREKKESFPLTVTSAQKNPTAFYLCASTRLVSRRNTIYFGEGSWLTVV.

The chain has TRBV29-1 and TRBJ2-7; the match to TRBD1 covers 7 bases. J gave up 0 bases and V 3 bases, and 11 bases lay outside the gene matches. The germline V gene encodes CDR1 SQVTM and CDR2 ANQGSEA. This CDR3 region has 16 residues. CDR3 protein: CSVERTGRGISYEQYF. The CDR3 region has the DNA TGCAGCGTTGAGAGAACAGGCAGGGGGATCTCCTACGAGCAGTACTTC.

The rearrangement links TRBV18 to TRBJ2-5, with 8 bases matching TRBD2. V shed 3 bases, J shed 5 bases, and the junction held 17 bases outside the gene matches. The CDR3 extends over 18 amino acids. CDR1 is KGHSH, CDR2 LQKENI, per germline. CDR3 sequence (DNA): TGTGCCAGCTCACCCGTCCGCCTGGGGGCGGGAGGAGAGGAGACCCAGTACTTC. Protein product: CASSPVRLGAGGEETQYF.

This clone appeared once. This chain links TRBV5-6 with TRBJ1-4; 9 bases align to TRBD1. In germline, CDR1 is SGHDT, CDR2 YYEEEE. Germline trimming cut 0 bases from V and 1 base from J; bases unmatched to any gene: 1. This CDR3 has 16 residues. CDR3 DNA: TGTGCCAGCAGCTTGGGGACAGGGGTAACTAATGAAAAACTGTTTTTT. This encodes CASSLGTGVTNEKLFF.

This chain connects TRBV6-2 or TRBV6-3 to TRBJ1-2; 8 bases map to TRBD1. CDR3 length: 15 amino acids. CDR1 and CDR2 (germline): MNHEY, SVGEGT. The V gene end was trimmed by 5 bases and the J gene end by 4 bases; junction bases not matched to a gene: 9. The CDR3: CASSQRQGPSYGYTF. The CDR3 DNA reads TGTGCCAGCAGTCAGAGACAGGGGCCTTCCTATGGCTACACCTTC.

The genes are TRBV19 and TRBJ1-5; a possible D gene is TRBD1 (6 bases). V was shortened by 10 bases and J by 0 bases, with 10 bases between the two germline ends. The CDR3 spans 13 residues. Germline CDR1 reads LNHDA; CDR2 reads SQIVND (reference sequence). CDR3 in amino acids: CATADSSNQPQHF. In DNA, the CDR3 is TGTGCCACCGCGGACAGTAGCAATCAGCCCCAGCATTTT.

This chain connects TRBV7-8 to TRBJ1-5; D not resolved. Germline V gives CDR1 SGHVS, CDR2 FQNEAQ. CDR3 length: 14 amino acids. V lost 1 base to trimming and J lost 0 bases, with 4 bases between them. In DNA form, the CDR3 reads TGTGCCAGCAGCTTAGTCAGTAGCAATCAGCCCCAGCATTTT. Protein sequence: CASSLVSSNQPQHF. Supplemented by reference TRBV7-8 and TRBJ1-5, the full variable domain reads GAGVSQSPRYKVAKRGQDVALRCDPISGHVSLFWYQQALGQGPEFLTYFQNEAQLDKSGLPSDRFFAERPEGSVSTLKIQRTQQEDSAVYLCASSLVSSNQPQHFGDGTRLSIL.

V usage is TRBV5-6 and J usage is TRBJ1-2, with 8 bases matching TRBD1. V shed 4 bases and J 0 bases; nucleotides not matched to a gene: 8. Looked up from germline, CDR1 is SGHDT and CDR2 is YYEEEE. The CDR3 is made up of 16 amino acids. CDR3 sequence: CASSQDRTGTNYGYTF. The CDR3, as DNA: TGTGCCAGCAGCCAGGATAGGACAGGGACTAACTATGGCTACACCTTC.

The chain joins TRBV5-1 to TRBJ2-1; weak D call: TRBD2 (7 bases). Germline CDR1 and CDR2: SGHRS and YFSETQ. The CDR3 runs to 14 residues. Trimming took 3 bases from V and 7 from J, leaving 14 bases between them. CDR3 protein: CASSSLRGANEQFF. The CDR3 DNA reads TGCGCCAGCAGCTCGCTACGGGGGGCAAATGAGCAGTTCTTC.

The chain employs TRBV2 and TRBJ2-7; D call uncertain. Germline-derived CDR1 and CDR2 are SNHLY and FYNNEI. The ends were cut back, 6 bases at V and 2 bases at J, with 8 bases in the middle. The CDR3 is made up of 12 amino acids. The CDR3 protein is CASRGEPYEQYF. The CDR3 coding sequence is TGTGCCAGCAGAGGAGAACCCTACGAGCAGTACTTC.

The chain links TRBV25-1 to TRBJ2-5; unclear D gene. CDR3 length: 15 amino acids. CDR1 is MGHDK and CDR2 is SYGVNS in the germline V gene. Trimming took 2 bases from V and 1 from J, leaving 11 bases between them. The DNA for the CDR3 is TGTGCCAGCAGTGAAATTGGCAGGTCCCAAGAGACCCAGTACTTC. Translated, it gives CASSEIGRSQETQYF.

This clone was observed a few times. J is TRBJ1-2 and V is TRBV9; 8 bases line up with TRBD1. V shed 0 bases and J 6 bases; nucleotides not matched to a gene: 4. The CDR3 runs to 14 residues. Germline CDR1 reads SGDLS; CDR2 reads YYNGEE. The CDR3 spells CASSVETGGDGYTF. CDR3 nucleotide sequence: TGTGCCAGCAGCGTAGAAACAGGGGGAGATGGCTACACCTTC.

This chain connects TRBV7-9 to TRBJ1-2; TRBD1 aligns across 7 bases. Germline loops: CDR1 SEHNR, CDR2 FQNEAQ (reference sequence). V shed 5 bases, J shed 2 bases, and the junction held 5 bases outside the gene matches. The length of the CDR3 is 14 residues. CDR3 sequence (DNA): TGTGCCAGCAGCCTGACAGGGCCGAACTATGGCTACACCTTC. This sequence encodes CASSLTGPNYGYTF.

This chain connects TRBV5-6 to TRBJ2-1; 11 nucleotides agree with TRBD2. CDR3 length: 14 residues. Germline V gene data show CDR1 as SGHDT and CDR2 as YYEEEE. The V and J ends lost 7 bases and 7 bases, in that order; junction bases with no gene match: 7. The CDR3 region has the DNA TGTGCCAGCGCTCTAGCGGGAGGAATTAATGAGCAGTTCTTC. Translated, it gives CASALAGGINEQFF. Full variable domain (missing parts from reference TRBV5-6 and TRBJ2-1): DAGVTQSPTHLIKTRGQQVTLRCSPKSGHDTVSWYQQALGQGPQFIFQYYEEEERQRGNFPDRFSGHQFPNYSSELNVNALLLGDSALYLCASALAGGINEQFFGPGTRLTVL.